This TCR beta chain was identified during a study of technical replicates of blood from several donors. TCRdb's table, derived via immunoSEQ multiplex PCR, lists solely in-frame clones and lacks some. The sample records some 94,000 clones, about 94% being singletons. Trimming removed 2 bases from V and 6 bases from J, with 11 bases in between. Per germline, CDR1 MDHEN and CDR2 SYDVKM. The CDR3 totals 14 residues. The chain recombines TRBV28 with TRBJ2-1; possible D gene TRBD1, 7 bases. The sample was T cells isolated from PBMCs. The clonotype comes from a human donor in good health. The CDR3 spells CASSLEQGGNEQFF. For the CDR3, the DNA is TGTGCCAGCAGTTTAGAGCAGGGGGGCAATGAGCAGTTCTTC.